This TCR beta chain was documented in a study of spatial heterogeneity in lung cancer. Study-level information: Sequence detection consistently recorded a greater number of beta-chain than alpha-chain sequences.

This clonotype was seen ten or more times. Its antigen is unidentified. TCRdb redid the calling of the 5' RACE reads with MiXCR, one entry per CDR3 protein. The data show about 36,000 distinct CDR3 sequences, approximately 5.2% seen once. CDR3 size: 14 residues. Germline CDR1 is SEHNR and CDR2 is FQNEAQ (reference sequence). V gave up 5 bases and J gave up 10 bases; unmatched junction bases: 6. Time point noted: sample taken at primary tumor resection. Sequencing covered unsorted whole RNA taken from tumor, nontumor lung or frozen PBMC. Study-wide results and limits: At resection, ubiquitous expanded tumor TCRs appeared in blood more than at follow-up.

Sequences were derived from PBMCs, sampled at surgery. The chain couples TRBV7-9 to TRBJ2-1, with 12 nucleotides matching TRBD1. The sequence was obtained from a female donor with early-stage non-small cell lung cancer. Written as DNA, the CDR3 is TGTGCCAGCAGCCCGGGGACAGGGGGCAGGGAGCAGTTCTTC. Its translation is CASSPGTGGREQFF.